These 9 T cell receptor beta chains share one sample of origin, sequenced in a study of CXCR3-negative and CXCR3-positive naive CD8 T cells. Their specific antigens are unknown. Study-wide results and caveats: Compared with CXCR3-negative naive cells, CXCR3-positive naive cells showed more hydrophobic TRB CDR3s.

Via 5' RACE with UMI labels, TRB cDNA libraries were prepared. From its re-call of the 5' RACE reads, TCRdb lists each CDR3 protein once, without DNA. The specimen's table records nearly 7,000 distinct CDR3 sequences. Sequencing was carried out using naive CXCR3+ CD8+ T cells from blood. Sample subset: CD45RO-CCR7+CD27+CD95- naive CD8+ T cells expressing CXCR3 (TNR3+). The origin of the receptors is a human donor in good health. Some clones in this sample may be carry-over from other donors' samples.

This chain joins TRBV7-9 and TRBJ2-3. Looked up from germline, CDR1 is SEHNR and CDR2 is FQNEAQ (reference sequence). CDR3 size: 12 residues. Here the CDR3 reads CASRSGPDTQYF.

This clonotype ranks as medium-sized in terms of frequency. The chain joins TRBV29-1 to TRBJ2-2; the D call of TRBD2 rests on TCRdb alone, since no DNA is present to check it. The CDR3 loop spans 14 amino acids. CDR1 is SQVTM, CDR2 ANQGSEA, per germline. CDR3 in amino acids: CSVGWQGRAGELFF.

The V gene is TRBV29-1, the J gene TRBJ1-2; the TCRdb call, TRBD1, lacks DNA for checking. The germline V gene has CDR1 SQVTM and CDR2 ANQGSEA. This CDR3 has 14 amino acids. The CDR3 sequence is CSVEVEGRGYGYTF.

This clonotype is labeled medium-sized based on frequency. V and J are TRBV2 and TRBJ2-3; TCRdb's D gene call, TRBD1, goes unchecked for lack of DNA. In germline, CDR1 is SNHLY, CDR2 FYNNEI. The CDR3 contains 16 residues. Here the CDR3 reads CASFAPQRRSTDTQYF.

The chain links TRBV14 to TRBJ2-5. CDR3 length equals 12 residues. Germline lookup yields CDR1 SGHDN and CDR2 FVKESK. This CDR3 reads CASSQAWETQYF.

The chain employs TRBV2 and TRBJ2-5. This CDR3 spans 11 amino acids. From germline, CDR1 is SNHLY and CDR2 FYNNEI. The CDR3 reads CASTDGETQYF.

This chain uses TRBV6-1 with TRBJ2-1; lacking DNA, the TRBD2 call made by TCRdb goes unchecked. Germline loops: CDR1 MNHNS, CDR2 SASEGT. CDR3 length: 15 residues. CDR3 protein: CAGQSGRDSYNEQFF.

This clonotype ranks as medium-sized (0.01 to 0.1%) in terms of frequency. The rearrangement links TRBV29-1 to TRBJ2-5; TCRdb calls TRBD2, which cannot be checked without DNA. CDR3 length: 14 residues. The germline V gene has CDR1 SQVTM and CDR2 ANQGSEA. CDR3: CSVELAGWGETQYF.

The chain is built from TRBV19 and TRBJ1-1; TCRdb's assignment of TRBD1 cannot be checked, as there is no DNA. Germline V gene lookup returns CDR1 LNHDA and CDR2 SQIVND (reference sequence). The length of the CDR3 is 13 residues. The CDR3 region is CAGRRGQDTEAFF.